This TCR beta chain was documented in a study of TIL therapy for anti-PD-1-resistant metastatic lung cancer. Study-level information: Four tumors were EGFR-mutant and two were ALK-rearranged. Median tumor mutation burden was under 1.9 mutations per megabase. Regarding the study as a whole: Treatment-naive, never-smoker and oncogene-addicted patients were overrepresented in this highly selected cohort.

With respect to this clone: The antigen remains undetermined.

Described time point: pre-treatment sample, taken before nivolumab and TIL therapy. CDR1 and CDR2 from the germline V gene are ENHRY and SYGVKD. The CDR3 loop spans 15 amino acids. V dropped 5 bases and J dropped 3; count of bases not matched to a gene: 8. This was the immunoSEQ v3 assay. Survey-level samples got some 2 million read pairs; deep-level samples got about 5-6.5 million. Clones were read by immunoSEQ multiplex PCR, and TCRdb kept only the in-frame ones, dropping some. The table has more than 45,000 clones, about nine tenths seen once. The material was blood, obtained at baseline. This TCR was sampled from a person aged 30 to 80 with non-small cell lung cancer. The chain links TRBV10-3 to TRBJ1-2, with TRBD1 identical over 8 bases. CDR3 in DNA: TGTGCCATCAGTCCCCAGACAGGGGCCTACTATGGCTACACCTTC. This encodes CAISPQTGAYYGYTF.